Presented here are 15 T cell receptor beta chains from one specimen sequenced in a study of shared clonotypes between healthy human individuals. Sequencing was performed with immunoSEQ multiplex PCR; in TCRdb, only in-frame clones are kept and a portion is missing. The profile covers 2 million to 3 million clones, with 80% to 95% appearing a single time and 0.35% to 0.45% taken by the ten largest. The sequenced material came from naive CD4+ T cells from PBMCs. Subset: CD45RA+ positively selected. The receptors here all came from a man aged 18-30 years in good health. Some clones in this sample may be carry-over from other donors' samples.

The rearrangement links TRBV7-6 to TRBJ2-5, with TRBD1 identical over 7 bases. The length of the CDR3 is 14 residues. CDR1 is SGHVS, CDR2 FNYEAQ, per germline. J lost 5 bases, V lost 7 bases, and 10 bases had no gene match. In nucleotides, the CDR3 is TGTGCCAGCACCCCCGCAGGGGGAAGGGAGACCCAGTACTTC. Translated: CASTPAGGRETQYF.

The CDR3 DNA follows: TGCAGCGCCGCTTGGGTCGCCGGGGAGCTGTTTTTT. Residues: CSAAWVAGELFF. The rearrangement joins TRBV29-1 to TRBJ2-2; D ambiguous. The ends were cut back, 7 bases at V and 6 bases at J, with 12 bases in the middle. CDR3 length: 12 residues. From germline, CDR1 is SQVTM and CDR2 ANQGSEA.

CDR3 residues: CAWSAMETQYF. DNA of the CDR3: TGTGCCTGGAGTGCCATGGAGACCCAGTACTTC. The rearrangement uses TRBV30 and TRBJ2-5; D call uncertain. The CDR3 is 11 residues long. From germline, CDR1 is GTSNPN and CDR2 SVGIG (reference sequence). V lost 1 base and J lost 5, with 5 bases in between.

The gene calls are TRBV6-1 and TRBJ1-2; possibly TRBD1 for D (6 bases). The germline V gene has CDR1 MNHNS and CDR2 SASEGT. The CDR3 extends over 14 amino acids. V was clipped by 4 bases and J by 0 bases, with 9 bases between them. The DNA for the CDR3 is TGTGCCAGCAGTGGGGCAGGGGCTAACTATGGCTACACCTTC. Protein sequence: CASSGAGANYGYTF.

A single count supports this clone. The chain uses TRBV6-1 and TRBJ2-7; D possibly corresponds to TRBD2 (6 bases). The CDR3 runs 13 residues. The V end was cut by 8 bases, the J end by 3 bases, with 14 bases between. From germline, CDR1 is MNHNS and CDR2 SASEGT. CDR3 coding DNA: TGTGCCAGCCAACCGGGACTGGACTACGAGCAGTACTTC. Protein product: CASQPGLDYEQYF.

The chain carries TRBV28 and TRBJ1-5, with D unresolved. CDR3 length: 13 amino acids. The germline CDR1 and CDR2 sequences are MDHEN and SYDVKM. Trimming pared 3 bases from V and 6 bases from J, leaving 9 bases between. The CDR3 loop reads CASSFGVSQPQHF. In DNA, the CDR3 is TGTGCCAGCAGTTTTGGGGTTAGTCAGCCCCAGCATTTT.

The V call is TRBV27, the J call TRBJ2-1; no firm D call. Per the germline V gene, CDR1 is MNHEY and CDR2 is SMNVEV (reference sequence). Trimming took off 8 bases at V and 4 bases at J, with 15 bases between the two ends. This CDR3 has 14 amino acids. Here the CDR3 reads CASHLRAGYNEQFF. DNA for the CDR3: TGTGCCAGCCATCTACGGGCTGGATACAATGAGCAGTTCTTC.

This clone was counted a single time. The rearrangement joins TRBV10-3 to TRBJ1-5; unclear D gene. The CDR3 runs to 16 residues. V lost 3 bases and J 0 bases, leaving 12 bases between the germline ends. Germline CDR1 reads ENHRY; CDR2 reads SYGVKD. CDR3 region: CAISDEADYSNQPQHF. The DNA for the CDR3 is TGTGCCATCAGTGATGAGGCCGACTATAGCAATCAGCCCCAGCATTTT.

V gene TRBV7-2 combines with J gene TRBJ1-5; perhaps TRBD1 as D (5 bases). V was pared by 4 bases and J by 1 base, with 11 bases between. Looked up from germline, CDR1 is SGHTA and CDR2 is FQGNSA. CDR3 length equals 15 residues. The DNA for the CDR3 is TGTGCCAGCAGCTCCGACAGACCCAGCAATCAGCCCCAGCATTTT. This gives the protein CASSSDRPSNQPQHF.

The chain is built from TRBV5-5 and TRBJ2-3; no firm D call. The germline V gene has CDR1 SGHKS and CDR2 YYEKEE (reference sequence). V was shortened by 0 bases and J by 0 bases, with 5 bases between the two germline ends. This CDR3 comprises 14 residues. Here the CDR3 reads CASSLATSTDTQYF. The DNA for the CDR3 is TGTGCCAGCAGCTTGGCGACTAGCACAGATACGCAGTATTTT.

This chain joins TRBV7-7 and TRBJ2-5; TRBD2 matches 11 bases. Germline loops: CDR1 SSHAT, CDR2 FNYEAQ (reference sequence). This CDR3 has 16 amino acids. V trimming: 5 bases; J trimming: 3 bases; junction bases outside the gene matches: 8. CDR3 amino acids: CASSLGLGLAEETQYF. Here the CDR3 DNA reads TGTGCCAGCAGCCTCGGGCTGGGACTAGCGGAAGAGACCCAGTACTTC. The full variable domain, with the rest looked up from reference TRBV7-7 and TRBJ2-5, is GAGVSQSPRYKVTKRGQDVTLRCDPISSHATLYWYQQALGQGPEFLTYFNYEAQPDKSGLPSDRFSAERPEGSISTLTIQRTEQRDSAMYRCASSLGLGLAEETQYFGPGTRLLVL.

This clone was counted between two and nine times. The chain recombines TRBV19 with TRBJ1-1, with D maybe TRBD1 (6 bases). The CDR3 has 17 amino acids. The V gene's germline CDR1 is LNHDA and CDR2 SQIVND (reference sequence). V was shortened by 4 bases and J by 1 base, with 19 bases between the two germline ends. The CDR3 region is CASSKDRLGQPNTEAFF. The CDR3, as DNA: TGTGCCAGTAGTAAGGACCGTCTAGGACAGCCGAACACTGAAGCTTTCTTT.

The rearrangement uses TRBV12-5 and TRBJ2-5; 9 bases align to TRBD2. This CDR3 is 14 amino acids long. V lost 3 bases to trimming and J lost 4 bases; unmatched junction nucleotides: 3. In germline, CDR1 is LGHNT, CDR2 FRNRAP. CDR3 protein: CASGLAGGRETQYF. The DNA of the CDR3 is TGTGCTAGTGGTTTAGCGGGAGGACGAGAGACCCAGTACTTC.

This sequence joins TRBV27 and TRBJ1-2; D gene uncertain. The CDR3 is 16 amino acids. Germline assignment: CDR1 MNHEY and CDR2 SMNVEV (reference sequence). Trimming removed 2 bases from V and 0 bases from J, with 13 bases in between. The CDR3 loop reads CASSLRPRQPNYGYTF. As DNA, the CDR3 is TGTGCCAGCAGTTTACGTCCCCGGCAGCCTAACTATGGCTACACCTTC.

This chain uses TRBV2 with TRBJ1-6; D remains ambiguous. CDR1 is SNHLY and CDR2 is FYNNEI in the germline V gene. The CDR3 runs 15 residues. Between the trimmed V and J ends, which lost 3 bases and 8 bases, there was a span of 14 bases. The CDR3 DNA follows: TGTGCCAGCAGTGATAGCGGCAGAGCCTATTCACCCCTCCACTTT. It is translated as CASSDSGRAYSPLHF.